This passage covers 9 T cell receptor beta chains from one sample sequenced in a study of CD8+CD57+ T cells in acquired aplastic anemia. TCR beta VDJ and CDR3 profiling used genomic DNA as template. Each CDR3 protein gets one entry after TCRdb re-called the reads with MiXCR. The sample contains 150,000 to 200,000 distinct CDR3 sequences, approximately 51% of which appear only once. The patients chosen for sequencing had shown expansion of CD8+CD57+ cells (detected by flow cytometry). Sequences were obtained from sorted CD4+, CD8+, or CD8+CD57+ T cells (not recorded which) from PBMCs. These receptors were taken from a human donor with aplastic anemia.

The chain uses TRBV7-9 and TRBJ1-2; TRBD1 matches at 7 bases. Per germline, CDR1 SEHNR and CDR2 FQNEAQ (reference sequence). This CDR3 contains 14 residues. V was pared by 4 bases and J by 2 bases, with 4 bases of the junction left unmatched. This chain's CDR3 is CASSSLTGNYGYTF. The CDR3 DNA reads as TGTGCCAGCAGCTCCCTGACAGGGAACTATGGCTACACCTTC.

The chain combines TRBV19 with TRBJ2-3; possibly TRBD2 for D (6 bases). CDR3 length equals 12 residues. The V end lost 6 bases, the J end lost 9 bases, and 13 bases lay between the germline ends. In germline, CDR1 is LNHDA, CDR2 SQIVND (reference sequence). DNA for the CDR3: TGTGCCAGTAGGGACGGGGCGGGGACGCAGTATTTT. Translation: CASRDGAGTQYF.

The rearrangement links TRBV3-1 to TRBJ1-3, with D perhaps matching TRBD1 (5 bases). The CDR3 runs 14 residues. Trimming took 1 base from V and 8 from J, leaving 12 bases between them. The V gene's germline CDR1 is LGHDT and CDR2 YNNKEL (reference sequence). The CDR3 protein is CASSQVGGRDTIYF. CDR3 nucleotide sequence: TGTGCCAGCAGCCAAGTCGGGGGTAGAGACACCATATATTTT.

This clonotype was recorded a few times. CDR3 residues: CASSTDRPGRAGELFF. The CDR3 DNA follows: TGTGCCAGCAGCACGGACAGGCCGGGGAGGGCCGGGGAGCTGTTTTTT. The rearrangement links TRBV13 to TRBJ2-2, with D possibly called TRBD1 or TRBD2 (7 bases each). With 5 bases removed from V and 6 bases from J, the gap between germline ends came to 19 bases. Germline lookup yields CDR1 PRHDT and CDR2 FYEKMQ (reference sequence). This CDR3 is 16 amino acids long.

This clonotype showed up many times. The chain recombines TRBV12-3 or TRBV12-4 with TRBJ2-5, with a possible D match to TRBD2 (5 bases). With 3 bases removed from V and 4 bases from J, the gap between germline ends came to 6 bases. The CDR3 is 12 amino acids. CDR3 sequence: CASSFGGETQYF. The CDR3 nucleotides read TGTGCCAGCAGTTTCGGAGGAGAGACCCAGTACTTC.

The rearrangement uses TRBV25-1 and TRBJ2-1; 9 bases fit TRBD1. V lost 5 bases to trimming and J lost 5 bases; unmatched junction nucleotides: 4. Germline loops: CDR1 MGHDK, CDR2 SYGVNS. This CDR3 has 14 amino acids. As DNA, the CDR3 is TGTGCCAGCAGTTCCGGGACAGGGCACAATGAGCAGTTCTTC. Its protein product is CASSSGTGHNEQFF.

The chain carries TRBV2 and TRBJ1-6; D uncertain. This CDR3 has 15 amino acids. V dropped 6 bases and J dropped 11 bases, with 20 bases sitting between them. Germline lookup yields CDR1 SNHLY and CDR2 FYNNEI. CDR3 DNA: TGTGCCAGCAGAAATGGACGGACGGTGGGCCCACCCCTCCACTTT. Its translation: CASRNGRTVGPPLHF.

Only one count was recorded for this clonotype. Given the absence of the conserved phenylalanine or tryptophan at the CDR3 end, a read error is likely. The chain has TRBV19 and TRBJ1-2, with D possibly TRBD1 on 5 matching bases. This CDR3 has 13 residues. Germline loops: CDR1 LNHDA, CDR2 SQIVND (reference sequence). Trimming removed 6 bases from V and 2 bases from J, with 10 bases in between. CDR3 loop: CASSTEGNYGYTL. In DNA form, the CDR3 reads TGTGCCAGTAGCACAGAGGGGAACTATGGCTACACCCTC.

This clonotype was detected many times. J is TRBJ1-5 and V is TRBV20-1, with D possibly TRBD1 on 5 matching bases. Trimming shortened V by 6 bases and J by 9 bases, and 15 bases separated the two germline ends. CDR3 size: 12 residues. The germline gives CDR1 DFQATT, CDR2 SNEGSKA (reference sequence). The CDR3 DNA follows: TGCAGTGCCGGGGGAGCTAACGGGCCCCAGCATTTT. As protein: CSAGGANGPQHF.